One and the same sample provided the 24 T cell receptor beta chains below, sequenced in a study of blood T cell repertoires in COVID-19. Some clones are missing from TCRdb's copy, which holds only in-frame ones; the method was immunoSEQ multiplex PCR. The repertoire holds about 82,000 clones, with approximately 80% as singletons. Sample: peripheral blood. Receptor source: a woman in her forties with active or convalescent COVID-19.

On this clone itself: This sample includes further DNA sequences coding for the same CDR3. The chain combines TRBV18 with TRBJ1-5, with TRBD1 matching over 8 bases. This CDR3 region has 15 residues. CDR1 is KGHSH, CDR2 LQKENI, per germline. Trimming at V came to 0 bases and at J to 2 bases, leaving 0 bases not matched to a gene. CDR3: CASSPPGQGNQPQHF. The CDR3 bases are TGTGCCAGCTCACCACCGGGACAGGGCAATCAGCCCCAGCATTTT. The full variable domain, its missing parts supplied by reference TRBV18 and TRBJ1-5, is NAGVMQNPRHLVRRRGQEARLRCSPMKGHSHVYWYRQLPEEGLKFMVYLQKENIIDESGMPKERFSAEFPKEGPSILRIQQVVRGDSAAYFCASSPPGQGNQPQHFGDGTRLSIL.

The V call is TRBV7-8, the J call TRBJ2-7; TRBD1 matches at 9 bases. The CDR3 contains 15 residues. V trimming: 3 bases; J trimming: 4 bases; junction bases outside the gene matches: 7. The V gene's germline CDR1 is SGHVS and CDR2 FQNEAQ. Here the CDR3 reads CASSFGTGGLYEQYF. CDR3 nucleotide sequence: TGTGCCAGCAGCTTCGGCACAGGGGGCTTATACGAGCAGTACTTC.

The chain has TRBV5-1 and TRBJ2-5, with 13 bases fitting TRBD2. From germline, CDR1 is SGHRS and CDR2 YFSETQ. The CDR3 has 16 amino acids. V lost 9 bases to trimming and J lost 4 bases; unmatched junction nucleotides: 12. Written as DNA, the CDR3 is TGCGCCACCCGAAGAGGGACTAGCGGGATTATAGAGACCCAGTACTTC. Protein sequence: CATRRGTSGIIETQYF.

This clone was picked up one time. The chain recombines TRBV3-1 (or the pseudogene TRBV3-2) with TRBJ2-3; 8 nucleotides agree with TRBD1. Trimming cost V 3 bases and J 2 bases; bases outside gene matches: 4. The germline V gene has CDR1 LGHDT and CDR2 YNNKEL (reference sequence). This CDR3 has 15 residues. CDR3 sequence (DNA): TGTGCCAGCAGCCAGAGGGACAGGCTCACAGATACGCAGTATTTT. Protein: CASSQRDRLTDTQYF.

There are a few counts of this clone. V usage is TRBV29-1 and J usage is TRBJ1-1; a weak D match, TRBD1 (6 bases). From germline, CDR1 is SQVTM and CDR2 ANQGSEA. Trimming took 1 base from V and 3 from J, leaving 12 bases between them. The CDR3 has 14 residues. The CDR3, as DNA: TGCAGCGTTGAAGGAGGACAGTTTTACACTGAAGCTTTCTTT. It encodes CSVEGGQFYTEAFF. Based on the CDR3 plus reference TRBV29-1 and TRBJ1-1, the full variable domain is SAVISQKPSRDICQRGTSLTIQCQVDSQVTMMFWYRQQPGQSLTLIATANQGSEATYESGFVIDKFPISRPNLTFSTLTVSNMSPEDSSIYLCSVEGGQFYTEAFFGQGTRLTVV.

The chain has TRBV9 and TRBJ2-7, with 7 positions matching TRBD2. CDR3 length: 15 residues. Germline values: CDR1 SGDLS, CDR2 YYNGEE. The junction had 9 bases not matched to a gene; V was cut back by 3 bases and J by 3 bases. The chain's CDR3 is CASSGGGGLDYEQYF. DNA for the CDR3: TGTGCCAGCAGCGGCGGCGGGGGTCTGGACTACGAGCAGTACTTC.

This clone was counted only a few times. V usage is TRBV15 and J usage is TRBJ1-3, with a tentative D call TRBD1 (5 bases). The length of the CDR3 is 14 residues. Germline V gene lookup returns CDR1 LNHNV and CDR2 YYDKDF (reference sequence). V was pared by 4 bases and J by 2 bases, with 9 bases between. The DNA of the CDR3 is TGTGCCACCAGCACAGGGTACGCTGGAAACACCATATATTTT. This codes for CATSTGYAGNTIYF. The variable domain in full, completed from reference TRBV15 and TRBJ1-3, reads DAMVIQNPRYQVTQFGKPVTLSCSQTLNHNVMYWYQQKSSQAPKLLFHYYDKDFNNEADTPDNFQSRRPNTSFCFLDIRSPGLGDTAMYLCATSTGYAGNTIYFGEGSWLTVV.

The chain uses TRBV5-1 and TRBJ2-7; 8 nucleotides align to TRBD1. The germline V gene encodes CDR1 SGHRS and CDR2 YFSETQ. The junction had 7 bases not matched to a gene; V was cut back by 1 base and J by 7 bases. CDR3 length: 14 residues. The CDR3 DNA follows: TGCGCCAGCAGCTTGTGGACAGGGCCAAGAGAGCAGTACTTC. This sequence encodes CASSLWTGPREQYF.

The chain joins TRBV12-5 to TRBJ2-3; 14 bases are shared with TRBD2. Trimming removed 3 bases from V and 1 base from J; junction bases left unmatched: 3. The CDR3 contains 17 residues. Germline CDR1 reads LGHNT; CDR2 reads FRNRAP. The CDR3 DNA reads TGTGCTAGTGGTTTAATGGGACTAGCGGGAGGCACAGATACGCAGTATTTT. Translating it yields CASGLMGLAGGTDTQYF.

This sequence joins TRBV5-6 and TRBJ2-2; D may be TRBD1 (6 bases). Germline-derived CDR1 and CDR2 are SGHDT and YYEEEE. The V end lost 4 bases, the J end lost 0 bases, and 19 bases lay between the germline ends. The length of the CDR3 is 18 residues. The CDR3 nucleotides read TGTGCCAGCAGCACATATAGAACAGGGATCGCGAACACCGGGGAGCTGTTTTTT. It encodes CASSTYRTGIANTGELFF.

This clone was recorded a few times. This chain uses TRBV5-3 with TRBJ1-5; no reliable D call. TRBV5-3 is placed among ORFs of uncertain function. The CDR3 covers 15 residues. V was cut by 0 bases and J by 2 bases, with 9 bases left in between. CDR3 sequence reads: CARSLESAGNQPQHF. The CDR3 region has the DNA TGTGCCAGAAGCTTGGAGTCAGCGGGCAATCAGCCCCAGCATTTT.

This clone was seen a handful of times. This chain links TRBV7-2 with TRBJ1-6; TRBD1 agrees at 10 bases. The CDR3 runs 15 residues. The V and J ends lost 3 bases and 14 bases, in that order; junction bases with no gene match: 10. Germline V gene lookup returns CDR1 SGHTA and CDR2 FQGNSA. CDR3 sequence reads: CASSFPKTGGFTLHF. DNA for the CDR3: TGTGCCAGCAGCTTCCCGAAGACAGGGGGCTTCACCCTCCACTTT.

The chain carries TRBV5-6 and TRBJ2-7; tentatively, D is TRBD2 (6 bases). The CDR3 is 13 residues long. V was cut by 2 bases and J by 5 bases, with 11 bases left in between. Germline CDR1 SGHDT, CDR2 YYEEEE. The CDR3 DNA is TGTGCCAGCAGCTTATCGGGGAGGAACGAGCAGTACTTC. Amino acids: CASSLSGRNEQYF.

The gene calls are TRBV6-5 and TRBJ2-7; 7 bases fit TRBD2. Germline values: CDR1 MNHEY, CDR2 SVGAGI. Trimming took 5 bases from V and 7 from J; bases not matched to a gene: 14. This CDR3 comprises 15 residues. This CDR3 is CASSTGSGTNGEQYF. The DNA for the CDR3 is TGTGCCAGCAGTACGGGGAGCGGGACCAATGGGGAGCAGTACTTC.

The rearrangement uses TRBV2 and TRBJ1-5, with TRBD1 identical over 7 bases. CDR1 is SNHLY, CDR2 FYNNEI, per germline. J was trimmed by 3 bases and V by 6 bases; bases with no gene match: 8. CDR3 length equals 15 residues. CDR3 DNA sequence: TGTGCCAGCAGGAGGACAGGCGCCTTCAATCAGCCCCAGCATTTT. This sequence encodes CASRRTGAFNQPQHF.

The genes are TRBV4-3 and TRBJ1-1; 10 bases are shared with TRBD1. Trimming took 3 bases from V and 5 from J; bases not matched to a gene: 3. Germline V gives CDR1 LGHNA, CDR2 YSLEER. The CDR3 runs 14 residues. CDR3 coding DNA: TGCGCCAGCAGCCAGGGACAGGGGAGGACTGAAGCTTTCTTT. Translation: CASSQGQGRTEAFF.

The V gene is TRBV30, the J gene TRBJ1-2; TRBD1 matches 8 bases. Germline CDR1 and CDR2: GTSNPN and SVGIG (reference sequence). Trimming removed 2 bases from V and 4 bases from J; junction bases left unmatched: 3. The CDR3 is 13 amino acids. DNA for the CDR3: TGTGCCTGGAGTCCTGGACAGGGCTATGGCTACACCTTC. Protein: CAWSPGQGYGYTF.

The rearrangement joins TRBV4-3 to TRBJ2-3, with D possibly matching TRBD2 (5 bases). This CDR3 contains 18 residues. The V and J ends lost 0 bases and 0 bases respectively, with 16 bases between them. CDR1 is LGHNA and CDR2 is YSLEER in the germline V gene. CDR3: CASSQDLRTGPSTDTQYF. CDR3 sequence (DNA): TGCGCCAGCAGCCAAGATCTTCGGACTGGACCCAGCACAGATACGCAGTATTTT.

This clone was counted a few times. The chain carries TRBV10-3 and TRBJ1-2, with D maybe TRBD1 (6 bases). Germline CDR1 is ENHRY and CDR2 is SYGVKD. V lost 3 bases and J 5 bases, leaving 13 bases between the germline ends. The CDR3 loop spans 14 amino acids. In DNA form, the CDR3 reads TGTGCCATCAGTGATCCGGGGGGCGGGTATGGCTACACCTTC. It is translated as CAISDPGGGYGYTF.

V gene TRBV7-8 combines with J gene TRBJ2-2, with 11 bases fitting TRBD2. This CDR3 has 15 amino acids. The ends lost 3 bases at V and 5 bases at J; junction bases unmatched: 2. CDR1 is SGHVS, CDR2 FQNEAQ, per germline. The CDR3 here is CASSFRTSGTGELFF. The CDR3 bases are TGTGCCAGCAGCTTCCGGACTAGCGGGACCGGGGAGCTGTTTTTT.

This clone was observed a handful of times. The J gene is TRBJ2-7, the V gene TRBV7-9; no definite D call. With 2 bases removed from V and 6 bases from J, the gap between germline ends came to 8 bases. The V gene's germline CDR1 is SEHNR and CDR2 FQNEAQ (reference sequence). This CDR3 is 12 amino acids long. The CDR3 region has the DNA TGTGCCAGCAGCTTAAACAGAGCCGAGCAGTACTTC. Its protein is CASSLNRAEQYF.

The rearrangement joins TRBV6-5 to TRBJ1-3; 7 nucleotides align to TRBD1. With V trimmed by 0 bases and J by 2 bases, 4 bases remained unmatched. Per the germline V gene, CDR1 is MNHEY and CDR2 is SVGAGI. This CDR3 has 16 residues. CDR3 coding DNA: TGTGCCAGCAGTTACTCCGACAGGGCTACTGGAAACACCATATATTTT. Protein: CASSYSDRATGNTIYF.

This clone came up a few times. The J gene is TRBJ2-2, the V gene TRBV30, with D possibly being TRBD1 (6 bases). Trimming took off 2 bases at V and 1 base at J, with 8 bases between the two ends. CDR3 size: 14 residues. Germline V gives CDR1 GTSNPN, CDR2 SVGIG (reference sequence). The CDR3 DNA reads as TGTGCCTGGAGTTTACAGGGGAACACCGGGGAGCTGTTTTTT. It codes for CAWSLQGNTGELFF.

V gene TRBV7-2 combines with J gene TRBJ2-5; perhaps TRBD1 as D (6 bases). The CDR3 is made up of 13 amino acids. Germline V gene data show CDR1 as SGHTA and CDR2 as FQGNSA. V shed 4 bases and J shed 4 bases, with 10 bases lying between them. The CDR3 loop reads CASSSRQAETQYF. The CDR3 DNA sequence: TGTGCCAGCAGCTCCCGACAGGCAGAGACCCAGTACTTC.